Each of the 3 T cell receptor beta chains below was sequenced from the same sample in a study of naive and memory T cell subsets. The beta constant-region primer was an equimolar mix of two oligonucleotides covering TRBC1 and TRBC2. TCRdb re-called the UMI-ligation and nested PCR reads through MiXCR, storing one row per CDR3 protein. The sample includes some 150,000 distinct CDR3 sequences, about a sixth seen only once; the top ten take around 0.14%. Material: naive CD4+ T cells from blood. All receptors come from a human donor in good health.

This clonotype has just a few counts. One end of the junction varies from germline; a read error may be responsible. The J gene is TRBJ2-1, the V gene TRBV19; D call uncertain. CDR1 LNHDA and CDR2 SQIVND come from the germline V gene (reference sequence). This CDR3 is 14 amino acids long. CDR3 amino acids: CASSIRPPYNERFF. CDR3 bases: TGTGCCAGTAGTATACGTCCCCCCTACAATGAGCGGTTCTTC.

This chain joins TRBV5-4 and TRBJ2-5; 11 nucleotides align to TRBD2. Germline V gene sequence: CDR1 SGHNT, CDR2 YYREEE (reference sequence). V lost 4 bases, J lost 1 base, and 3 bases stayed unmatched. This CDR3 spans 15 amino acids. The DNA of the CDR3 is TGTGCCAGCAGCGCTGGGACTAGCGGCCAAGAGACCCAGTACTTC. Translation gives CASSAGTSGQETQYF.

The CDR3, as DNA: TGCAGTGCTCTCTTGGACGGACTGAGATACAATGAGCAGTTCTTC. Amino acids: CSALLDGLRYNEQFF. V gene TRBV20-1 combines with J gene TRBJ2-1; D perhaps matches TRBD2 (5 bases). Trimming took off 5 bases at V and 4 bases at J, with 18 bases between the two ends. In germline, CDR1 is DFQATT, CDR2 SNEGSKA (reference sequence). This CDR3 has 15 residues.